This T cell receptor beta chain was observed in a study of T cell responses to AZD1222 COVID-19 vaccine. There are 15 residues in the CDR3. The V segment lost 2 bases and the J segment 1 base; nucleotides outside the gene matches: 2. The V gene's germline CDR1 is MGHRA and CDR2 YSYEKL. TCRdb's copy holds only in-frame clones and misses some; the assay was immunoSEQ multiplex PCR. The table shows some 160,000 clones, with roughly 89% occurring only once. The clonotype was recovered from an adult who received the AZD1222 COVID-19 vaccine. Material: peripheral blood, obtained 28 days after the second AZD1222 dose. The J gene is TRBJ1-2, the V gene TRBV4-1; the match to TRBD1 covers 9 bases. The DNA for the CDR3 is TGCGCCAGCAGCCAACCGGGACAGGGTAACTATGGCTACACCTTC. Translation: CASSQPGQGNYGYTF.